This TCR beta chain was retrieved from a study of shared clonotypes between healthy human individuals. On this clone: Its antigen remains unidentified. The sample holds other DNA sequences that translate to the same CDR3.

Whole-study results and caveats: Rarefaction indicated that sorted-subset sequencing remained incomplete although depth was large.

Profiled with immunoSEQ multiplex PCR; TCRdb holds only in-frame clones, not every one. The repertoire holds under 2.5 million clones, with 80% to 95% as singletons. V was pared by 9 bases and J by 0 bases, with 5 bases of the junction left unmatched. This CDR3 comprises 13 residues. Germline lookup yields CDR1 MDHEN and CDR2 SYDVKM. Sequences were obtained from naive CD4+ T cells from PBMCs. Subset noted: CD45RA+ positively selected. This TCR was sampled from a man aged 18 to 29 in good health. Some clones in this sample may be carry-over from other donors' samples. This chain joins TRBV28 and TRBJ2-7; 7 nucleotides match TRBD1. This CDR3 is CASSPGGSYEQYF. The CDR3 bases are TGTGCCAGTAGTCCAGGGGGCTCCTACGAGCAGTACTTC. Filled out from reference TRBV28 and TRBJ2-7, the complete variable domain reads DVKVTQSSRYLVKRTGEKVFLECVQDMDHENMFWYRQDPGLGLRLIYFSYDVKMKEKGDIPEGYSVSREKKERFSLILESASTNQTSMYLCASSPGGSYEQYFGPGTRLTVT.